In its sample, the clone carrying this T cell receptor (beta chain) was seen once. Antigen unknown. Primers: 60 Vbeta forward and 13 Jbeta reverse. This table comes from immunoSEQ multiplex PCR, and its TCRdb copy is limited to in-frame clones, with some not included. The sample lists about 190,000 clones, 77% occurring once. Germline loops: CDR1 MNHNY, CDR2 SVGAGI (reference sequence). The CDR3 loop spans 14 amino acids. The V and J ends lost 10 bases and 8 bases respectively, with 20 bases between them. These data are taken from a study of cytomegalovirus exposure and HLA in healthy donors. Study-wide context: Earlier, 95 million to 120 million unique TCR beta sequences were recovered from around 190 million T cells by an analysis. Whole-study results and caveats: For most TCR beta V segments, an earlier analysis put the productive rate at about 87% or about 30% of the time. A classifier reportedly called cytomegalovirus status with high sensitivity and specificity. The later analysis indicated that the majority of CMV-associated TCR beta chains appeared HLA-restricted.

The sequenced sample was PBMCs. The rearrangement uses TRBV6-6 and TRBJ1-4; D is undetermined. This receptor was obtained from a woman in her 30s in good health and CMV-seropositive. The CDR3 is CAIRRGSDGEKLFF. In DNA, the CDR3 is TGTGCCATTAGAAGAGGTTCAGACGGGGAAAAACTGTTTTTT.